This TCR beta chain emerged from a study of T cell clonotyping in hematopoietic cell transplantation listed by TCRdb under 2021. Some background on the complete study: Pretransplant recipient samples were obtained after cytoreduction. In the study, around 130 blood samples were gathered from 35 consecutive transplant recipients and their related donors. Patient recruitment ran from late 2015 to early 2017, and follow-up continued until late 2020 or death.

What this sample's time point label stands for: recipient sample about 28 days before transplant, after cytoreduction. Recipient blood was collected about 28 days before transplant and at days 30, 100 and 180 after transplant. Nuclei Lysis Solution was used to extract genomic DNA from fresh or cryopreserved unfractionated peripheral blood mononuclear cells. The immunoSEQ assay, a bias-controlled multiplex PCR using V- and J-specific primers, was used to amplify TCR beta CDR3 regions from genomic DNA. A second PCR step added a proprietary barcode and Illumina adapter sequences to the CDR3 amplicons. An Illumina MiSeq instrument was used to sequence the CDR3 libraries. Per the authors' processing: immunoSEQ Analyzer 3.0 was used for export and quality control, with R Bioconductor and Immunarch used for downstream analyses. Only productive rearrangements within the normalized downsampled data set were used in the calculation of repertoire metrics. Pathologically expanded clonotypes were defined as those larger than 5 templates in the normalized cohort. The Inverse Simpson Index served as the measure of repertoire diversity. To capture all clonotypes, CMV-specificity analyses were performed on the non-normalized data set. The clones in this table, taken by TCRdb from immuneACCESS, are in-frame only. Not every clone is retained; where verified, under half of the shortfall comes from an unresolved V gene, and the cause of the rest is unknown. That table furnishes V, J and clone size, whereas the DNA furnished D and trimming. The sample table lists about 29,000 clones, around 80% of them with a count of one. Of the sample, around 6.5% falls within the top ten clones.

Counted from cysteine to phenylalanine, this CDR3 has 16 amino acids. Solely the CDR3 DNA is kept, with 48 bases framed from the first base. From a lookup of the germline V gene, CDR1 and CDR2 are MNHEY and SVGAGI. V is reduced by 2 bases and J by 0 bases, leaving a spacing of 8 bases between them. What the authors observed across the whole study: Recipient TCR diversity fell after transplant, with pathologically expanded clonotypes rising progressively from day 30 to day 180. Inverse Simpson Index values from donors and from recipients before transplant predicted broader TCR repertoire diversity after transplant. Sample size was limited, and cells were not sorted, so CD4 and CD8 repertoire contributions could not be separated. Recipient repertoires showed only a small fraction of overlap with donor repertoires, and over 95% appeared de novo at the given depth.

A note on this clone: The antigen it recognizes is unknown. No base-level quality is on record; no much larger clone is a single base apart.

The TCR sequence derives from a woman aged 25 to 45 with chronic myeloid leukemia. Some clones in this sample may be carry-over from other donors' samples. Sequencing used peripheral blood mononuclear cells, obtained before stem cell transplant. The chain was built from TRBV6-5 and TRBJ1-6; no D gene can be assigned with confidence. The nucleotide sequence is TGTGCCAGCAGTTACAGCGGTCCCTCCTATAATTCACCCCTCCACTTT. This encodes CASSYSGPSYNSPLHF.